This record looks at one TCR beta chain sequence and its context. Its target antigen remains unknown. No per-base quality is available; no much larger clone lies one base away. The sample comes from a study of blood T cell repertoires in COVID-19 (dated by TCRdb to the early 2020s). General notes on the study: Collaborator samples came from the United States, Italy and Spain and covered acute and convalescent phases of COVID-19. Sample metadata almost always included a de-identified subject ID, COVID-19 status, age in years and sex. Where HLA class I and class II types were available, the types were taken from metadata supplied by the sample provider, not from assay-based typing. Samples came from the ongoing ImmuneRACE study (first 160 participants) plus 1,254 subjects from 6 global collaborators. The repertoires were made available in a free public database intended to serve as a resource for research on the immune response to SARS-CoV-2. The dataset comprised deeply sampled blood TCRbeta repertoires from subjects exposed to, actively infected with, or recovered from COVID-19. The material from the prospective study consisted of cDNA or gDNA derived from T cells, B-cell-depleted T cells, or PBMCs. Results the study describes overall, beyond this receptor: The quantity of clinical and demographic metadata differed by source and by participant and was supplied without curation.

Participants in the prospective study were enrolled through a virtual design, were aged about 18 to 90 years, and lived in roughly 26 United States geographic areas. In the prospective study, cohorts were assigned on the basis of participant-reported clinical history obtained from a screening survey and a study questionnaire. ImmuneRACE Cohort 3 recovered participants were defined by two consecutive negative NP/OP PCR tests, healthcare professional clearance, or symptom resolution. Each participant in the prospective study had whole blood, serum and a nasopharyngeal or oropharyngeal swab collected by mobile phlebotomists. Over an approximately 2-month period, participants in the prospective study had the option of providing additional blood draws and questionnaires. Before DNA extraction, blood samples from the prospective study were shipped at room temperature or frozen. TCRbeta CDR3 regions were amplified from genomic DNA by means of the immunoSEQ Assay, a bias-controlled multiplex PCR. The study's processing was this. Within the assay, amplification of reference gene primers was used to estimate how many nucleated cells each sample contained. To quantify the absolute abundance of each unique TCRbeta CDR3 rearrangement, sequence reads were collapsed and filtered. For each sample, productive Simpson clonality was calculated as the square root of Simpson's diversity index across productive rearrangements. The clones in this table, taken by TCRdb from immuneACCESS, are in-frame only. Not every clone is retained; where verified, under half of the shortfall comes from an unresolved V gene, and the cause of the rest is unknown. That table is the source of V, J and clone size, and D and trimming were worked out from the DNA. For this sample there are approximately 360,000 clones; roughly 80% appear just once. The ten largest clones represent over 4.5% of the sample.

From the cysteine up to the phenylalanine, the CDR3 has a length of 13 residues. Just the 39-base CDR3 DNA is kept, in frame starting at base 1. Compared with germline, V lacks 8 bases and J lacks 5 bases; bases without a gene match: 9. CDR1 and CDR2 are drawn from the germline V gene: MNHEY, SVGAGI. The material sequenced was PBMCs or T cells enriched from blood (not recorded which). This clonotype was sampled from a woman aged 45-65 years who had recovered from COVID-19. The V gene is TRBV6-5 and the J gene is TRBJ2-7, and TRBD1 aligns with 7 junction nucleotides. The DNA sequence is TGTGCCAGCCGGGTGACAGGGTCCAACGAGCAGTACTTC. The encoded protein is CASRVTGSNEQYF.